This T cell receptor beta chain came from a study of control samples from healthy donors and cancer patients. TCRdb's table, derived via immunoSEQ multiplex PCR, lists solely in-frame clones and lacks some. The data hold 170,000 or so clones, with around 93% observed a single time. The germline V gene encodes CDR1 MDHEN and CDR2 SYDVKM. CDR3 length equals 15 residues. V was trimmed by 3 bases and J by 2 bases, leaving 8 bases between them. What was sequenced was blood. The chain combines TRBV28 with TRBJ1-6; no reliable D call. The sequence came from a man aged 18 to 30 in good health. CDR3: CASSFGEAYNSPLHF. In DNA form, the CDR3 reads TGTGCCAGCAGTTTTGGGGAGGCCTATAATTCACCCCTCCACTTT.